Here is one T cell receptor (beta chain) with its context. The antigen remains undetermined. The planned depth of sequencing spanned 1 in 200,000 to 1 in 1 million T cells. Produced via immunoSEQ multiplex PCR; TCRdb's table is partial and in-frame only. This sample has hundreds of thousands of clones, with roughly 70% found just once. CDR3 length: 15 amino acids. V dropped 3 bases and J dropped 2 bases, with 11 bases sitting between them. Germline V gene sequence: CDR1 MNHEY, CDR2 SMNVEV (reference sequence). This specimen comes from a study of cytotoxic CD8 clonotypes in ibrutinib-treated CLL. About the study: For this cohort, patients were roughly 10 relapsed/refractory and about 14 treatment-naive, while roughly 17 were IGHV unmutated. Study findings and constraints: At ibrutinib response, clonality increased, and at progression it declined back toward baseline.

PBMCs were cryopreserved, and roughly 2 micrograms of genomic DNA from them went into TCR beta libraries. The chain recombines TRBV27 with TRBJ1-5; D not resolved. The specimen comprised PBMCs, sampled after 24 months of ibrutinib treatment. The receptor was derived from a human donor with chronic lymphocytic leukemia. CDR3 protein: CASSFEGRRNQPQHF. CDR3 in DNA: TGTGCCAGCAGTTTCGAGGGCAGACGCAATCAGCCCCAGCATTTT.